The 5 T cell receptor beta chains below were found in one sample sequenced in a study of blood T cell repertoires in COVID-19 (dated by TCRdb to 2018 to 2021). Library preparation was by the immunoSEQ multiplex PCR assay. Drawn from immuneACCESS, this table holds only the in-frame rearrangements with V and J called that TCRdb kept. Clones are partly lost; checked studies trace under half to an unresolved V gene and leave the rest unexplained. Present in this sample are about 210,000 clones, about 86% of which were seen just once. 20% to 25% of the sample lies in the top ten. Input material: PBMCs or T cells enriched from blood (not recorded which). The source of these receptors is a woman aged 40-49 years in a cohort exposed to, infected with or recovered from COVID-19 (not recorded which).

V gene TRBV4-1 combines with J gene TRBJ2-4, with 9 nucleotides matching TRBD2. The ends lost 0 bases at V and 0 bases at J; junction bases unmatched: 9. The CDR3 runs 19 residues. Germline V lookup: CDR1 MGHRA, CDR2 YSYEKL. CDR3 amino acids: CASSQEGLAGYGAKNIQYF. CDR3 bases: TGCGCCAGCAGCCAAGAGGGACTAGCAGGGTATGGAGCCAAAAACATTCAGTACTTC.

This clone came up a few times. This chain joins TRBV3-1 (or the pseudogene TRBV3-2) and TRBJ1-2; a possible D gene is TRBD1 (5 bases). Germline-derived CDR1 and CDR2 are LGHDT and YNNKEL (reference sequence). V lost 1 base to trimming and J lost 0 bases, with 12 bases between them. The CDR3 consists of 16 residues. The CDR3 region has the DNA TGTGCCAGCAGCCAAGGAGGTGGGGGGTCTAACTATGGCTACACCTTC. Its translation: CASSQGGGGSNYGYTF.

This clone is a singleton in its sample. The V and J genes are TRBV19 and TRBJ2-2; 11 nucleotides match TRBD1. CDR3 size: 13 residues. V was pared by 11 bases and J by 6 bases, with 5 bases of the junction left unmatched. Looked up from germline, CDR1 is LNHDA and CDR2 is SQIVND (reference sequence). The CDR3 nucleotides read TGTGCCGTGCCGGGACAGGGGGCCGGGGAGCTGTTTTTT. It is translated as CAVPGQGAGELFF.

V usage is TRBV6-4 and J usage is TRBJ2-3; 10 bases map to TRBD2. The V gene end was trimmed by 5 bases and the J gene end by 2 bases; junction bases not matched to a gene: 4. Germline CDR1 reads MRHNA; CDR2 reads SNTAGT. This CDR3 spans 15 amino acids. The CDR3: CASSRTSGSTDTQYF. CDR3 nucleotide sequence: TGTGCCAGCAGTCGGACTAGCGGATCCACAGATACGCAGTATTTT.

This clone was seen only a few times. The V call is TRBV4-1, the J call TRBJ1-6, with no clear D. The V gene's germline CDR1 is MGHRA and CDR2 YSYEKL. The CDR3 sequence is 16 residues long. V lost 0 bases and J lost 5, with 11 bases in between. CDR3 sequence: CASSQEIGLHNSPLHF. CDR3 coding DNA: TGCGCCAGCAGCCAAGAGATCGGACTCCATAATTCACCCCTCCACTTT.